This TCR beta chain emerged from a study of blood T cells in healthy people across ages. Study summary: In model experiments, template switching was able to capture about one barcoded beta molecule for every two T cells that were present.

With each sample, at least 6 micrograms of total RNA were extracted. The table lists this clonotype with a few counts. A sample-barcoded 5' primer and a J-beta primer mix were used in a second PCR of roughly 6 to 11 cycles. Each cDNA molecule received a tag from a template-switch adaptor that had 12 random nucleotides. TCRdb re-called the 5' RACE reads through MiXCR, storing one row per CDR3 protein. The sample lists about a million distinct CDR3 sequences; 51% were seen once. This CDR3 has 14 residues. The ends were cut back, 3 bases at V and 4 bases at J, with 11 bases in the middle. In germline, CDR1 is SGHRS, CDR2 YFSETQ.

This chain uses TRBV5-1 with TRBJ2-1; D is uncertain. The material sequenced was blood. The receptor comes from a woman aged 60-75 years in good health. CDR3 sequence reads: CASSSESRYNEQFF. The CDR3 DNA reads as TGCGCCAGCAGCTCGGAGTCCCGATACAATGAGCAGTTCTTC.